This T cell receptor (beta chain) was retrieved from a study of blood T cell repertoires in COVID-19. Study-wide background: Donors in the United States, Italy and Spain gave samples during acute or convalescent COVID-19. The analysed material was cDNA or gDNA that came from T cells, B-cell-depleted T cells, or PBMCs.

Repertoires were generated with immunoSEQ multiplex PCR, while TCRdb's copy carries only in-frame clones and drops some. Of 200,000 to 250,000 clones detected, 70% to 90% appear once; the ten largest clones hold roughly 3.4%. This study enrolled people aged about 18 to 90 from roughly 22 US geographic areas. Allocation to cohorts depended on clinical history reported by the participants. This CDR3 has 16 amino acids. Germline V gene sequence: CDR1 SGHTA, CDR2 FQGNSA. V lost 4 bases to trimming and J lost 5 bases, with 20 bases between them. The chain links TRBV7-2 to TRBJ1-2, with unresolved D. Specimen: PBMCs or T cells enriched from blood (not recorded which). The sequence was collected from a woman between 35 and 50 years old with acute COVID-19. CDR3 amino acids: CASSSPRYETEYGYTF. The DNA for the CDR3 is TGTGCCAGCAGCTCCCCACGATACGAAACAGAGTATGGCTACACCTTC.